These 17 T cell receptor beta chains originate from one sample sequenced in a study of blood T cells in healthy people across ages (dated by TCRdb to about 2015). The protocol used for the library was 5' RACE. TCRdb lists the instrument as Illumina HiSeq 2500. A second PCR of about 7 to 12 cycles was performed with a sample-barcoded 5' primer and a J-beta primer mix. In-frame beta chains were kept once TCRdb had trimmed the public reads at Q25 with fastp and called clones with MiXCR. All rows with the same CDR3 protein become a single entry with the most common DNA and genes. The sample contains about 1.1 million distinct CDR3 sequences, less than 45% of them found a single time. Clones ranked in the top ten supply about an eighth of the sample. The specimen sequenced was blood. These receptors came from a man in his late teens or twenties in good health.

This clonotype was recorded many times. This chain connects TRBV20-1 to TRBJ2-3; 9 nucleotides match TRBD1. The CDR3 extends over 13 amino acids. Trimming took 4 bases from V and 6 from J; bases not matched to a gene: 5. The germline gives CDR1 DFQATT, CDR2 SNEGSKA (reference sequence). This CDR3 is CSAIRTGADTQYF. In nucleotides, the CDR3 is TGCAGTGCTATACGGACAGGGGCGGATACGCAGTATTTT.

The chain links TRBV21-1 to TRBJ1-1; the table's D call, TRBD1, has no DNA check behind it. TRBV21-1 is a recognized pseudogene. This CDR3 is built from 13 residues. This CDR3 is CASIQQGATEAFF. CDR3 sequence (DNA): TGTGCCAGCATTCAGCAGGGGGCGACTGAAGCTTTCTTT.

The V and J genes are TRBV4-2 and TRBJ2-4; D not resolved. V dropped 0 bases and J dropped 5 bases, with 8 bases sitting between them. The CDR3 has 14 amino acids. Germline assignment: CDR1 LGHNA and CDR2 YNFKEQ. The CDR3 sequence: CASSQERAENIQYF. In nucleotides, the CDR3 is TGTGCCAGCAGCCAAGAAAGGGCGGAAAACATTCAGTACTTC.

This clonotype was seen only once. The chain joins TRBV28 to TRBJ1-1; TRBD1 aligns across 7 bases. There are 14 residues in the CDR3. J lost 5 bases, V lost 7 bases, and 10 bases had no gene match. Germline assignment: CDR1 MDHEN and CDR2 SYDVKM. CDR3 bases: TGTGCCAGCACGAGGACAGGCTGGGAGACTGAAGCTTTCTTT. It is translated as CASTRTGWETEAFF.

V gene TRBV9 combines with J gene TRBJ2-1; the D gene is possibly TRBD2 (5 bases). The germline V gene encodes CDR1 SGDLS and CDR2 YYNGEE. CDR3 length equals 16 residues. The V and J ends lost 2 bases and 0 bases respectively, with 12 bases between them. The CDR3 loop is CASSVAGGLSYNEQFF. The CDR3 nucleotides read TGTGCCAGCAGCGTGGCTGGAGGACTCTCCTACAATGAGCAGTTCTTC.

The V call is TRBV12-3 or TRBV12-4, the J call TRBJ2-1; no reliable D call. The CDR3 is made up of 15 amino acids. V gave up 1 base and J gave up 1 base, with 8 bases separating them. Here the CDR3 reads CASSLGVPSYNEQFF. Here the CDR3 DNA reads TGTGCCAGCAGTTTAGGGGTACCATCCTACAATGAGCAGTTCTTC.

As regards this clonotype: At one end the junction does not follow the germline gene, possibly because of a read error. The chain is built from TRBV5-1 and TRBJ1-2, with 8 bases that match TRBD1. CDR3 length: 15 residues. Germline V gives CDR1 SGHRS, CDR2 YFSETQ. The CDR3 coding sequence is TGCGCCAACAGCACCGGGGACAGGACCAACTATGGCTACACCTTC. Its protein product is CANSTGDRTNYGYTF.

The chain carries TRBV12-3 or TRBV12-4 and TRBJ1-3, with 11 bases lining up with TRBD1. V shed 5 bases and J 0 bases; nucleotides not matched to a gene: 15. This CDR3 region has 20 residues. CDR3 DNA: TGTGCCAGCAGTCCTAGCATCCGGGACAGGGGGGTTGGCTCTGGAAACACCATATATTTT. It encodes CASSPSIRDRGVGSGNTIYF.

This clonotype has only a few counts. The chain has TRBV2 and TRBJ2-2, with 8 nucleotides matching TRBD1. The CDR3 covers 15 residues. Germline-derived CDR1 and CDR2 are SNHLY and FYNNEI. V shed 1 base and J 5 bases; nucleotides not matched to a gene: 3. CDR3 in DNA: TGTGCCAGCAGTGAAGGGACAGGGTGGACCGGGGAGCTGTTTTTT. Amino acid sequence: CASSEGTGWTGELFF.

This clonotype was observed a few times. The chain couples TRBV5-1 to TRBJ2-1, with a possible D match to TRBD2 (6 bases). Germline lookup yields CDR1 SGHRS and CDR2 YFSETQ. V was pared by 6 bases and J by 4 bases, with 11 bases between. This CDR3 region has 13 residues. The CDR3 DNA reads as TGCGCCAGCAACGCGGCGGGGTACAATGAGCAGTTCTTC. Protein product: CASNAAGYNEQFF.

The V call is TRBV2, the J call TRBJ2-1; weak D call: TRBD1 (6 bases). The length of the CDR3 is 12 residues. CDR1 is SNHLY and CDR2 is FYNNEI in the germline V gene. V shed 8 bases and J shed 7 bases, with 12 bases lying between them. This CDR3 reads CASRYTGNEQFF. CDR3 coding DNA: TGTGCCAGCCGTTACACAGGGAATGAGCAGTTCTTC.

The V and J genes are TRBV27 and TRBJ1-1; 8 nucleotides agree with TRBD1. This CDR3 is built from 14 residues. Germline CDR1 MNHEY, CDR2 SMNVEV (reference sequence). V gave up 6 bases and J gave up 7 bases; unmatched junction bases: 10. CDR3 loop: CASSDWTGRDEAFF. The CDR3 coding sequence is TGTGCCAGCAGCGACTGGACAGGGCGGGATGAAGCTTTCTTT.

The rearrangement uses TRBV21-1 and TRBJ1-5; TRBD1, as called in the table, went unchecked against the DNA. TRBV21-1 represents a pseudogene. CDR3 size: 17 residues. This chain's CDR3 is CASSRTRQGESNQPQHF. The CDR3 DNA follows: TGTGCCAGCAGCAGAACCCGACAGGGCGAGAGCAATCAGCCCCAGCATTTT.

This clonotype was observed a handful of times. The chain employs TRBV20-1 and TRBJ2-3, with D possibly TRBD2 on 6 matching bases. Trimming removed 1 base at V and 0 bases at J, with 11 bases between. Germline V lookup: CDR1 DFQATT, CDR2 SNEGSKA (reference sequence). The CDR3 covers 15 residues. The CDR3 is CSARGWRGSTDTQYF. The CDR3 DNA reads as TGCAGTGCTAGAGGATGGCGGGGTAGCACAGATACGCAGTATTTT.

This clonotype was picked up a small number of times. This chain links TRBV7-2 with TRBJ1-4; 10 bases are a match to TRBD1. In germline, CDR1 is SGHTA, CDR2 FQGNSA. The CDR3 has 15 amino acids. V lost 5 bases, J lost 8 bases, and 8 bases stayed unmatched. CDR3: CASSRDSDRGEKLFF. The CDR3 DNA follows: TGTGCCAGCAGCCGAGACTCGGACAGGGGGGAAAAACTGTTTTTT.

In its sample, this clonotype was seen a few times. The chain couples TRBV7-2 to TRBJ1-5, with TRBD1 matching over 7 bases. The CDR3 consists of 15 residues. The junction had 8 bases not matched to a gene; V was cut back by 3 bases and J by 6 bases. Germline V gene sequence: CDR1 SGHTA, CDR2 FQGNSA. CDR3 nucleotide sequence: TGTGCCAGCAGCTTCCGACAGGGAAGTGCTCAGCCCCAGCATTTT. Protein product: CASSFRQGSAQPQHF.

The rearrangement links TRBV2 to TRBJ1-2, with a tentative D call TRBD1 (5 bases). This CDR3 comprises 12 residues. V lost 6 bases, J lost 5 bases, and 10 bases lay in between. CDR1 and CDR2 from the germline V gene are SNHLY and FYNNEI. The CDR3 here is CASRGGSYGYTF. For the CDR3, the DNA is TGTGCCAGCAGGGGGGGGTCTTATGGCTACACCTTC. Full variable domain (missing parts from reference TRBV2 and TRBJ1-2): EPEVTQTPSHQVTQMGQEVILRCVPISNHLYFYWYRQILGQKVEFLVSFYNNEISEKSEIFDDQFSVERPDGSNFTLKIRSTKLEDSAMYFCASRGGSYGYTFGSGTRLTVV.